The 23 T cell receptor beta chains below come from one sample, sequenced in a study of T cell repertoires in cytomegalovirus infection. TCRdb reprocessed the reads via MiXCR and lists one record per CDR3 protein. The table lists about 320,000 distinct CDR3 sequences, over 7.5% of them singletons. The specimen was PBMCs. All receptors derive from a human donor in good health (CMV status not recorded). Some clones in this sample may be carry-over from other donors' samples.

The V gene is TRBV12-3 or TRBV12-4, the J gene TRBJ1-3; no clear D gene. Trimming pared 3 bases from V and 0 bases from J, leaving 9 bases between. This CDR3 spans 15 amino acids. This CDR3 is CASSFAPTSGNTIYF. DNA for the CDR3: TGTGCCAGCAGTTTCGCCCCGACCTCTGGAAACACCATATATTTT.

The chain employs TRBV20-1 and TRBJ1-2; 10 bases are a match to TRBD1. Losses at the gene ends were 5 bases for V and 4 bases for J; bases not matched to a gene: 13. Per the germline V gene, CDR1 is DFQATT and CDR2 is SNEGSKA (reference sequence). This CDR3 has 16 residues. The CDR3 region is CSASTRQGALVYGYTF. DNA for the CDR3: TGCAGTGCTTCGACCAGACAGGGGGCGTTGGTCTATGGCTACACCTTC.

This clonotype was observed a handful of times. The chain employs TRBV25-1 and TRBJ1-6; no reliable D call. The germline gives CDR1 MGHDK, CDR2 SYGVNS. V shed 6 bases and J shed 7 bases, with 13 bases lying between them. The CDR3 has 14 amino acids. The CDR3 DNA is TGTGCCAGCAGAAGGACCCAGGAAAATTCACCCCTCCACTTT. Amino acids: CASRRTQENSPLHF. Full variable domain (missing parts from reference TRBV25-1 and TRBJ1-6): EADIYQTPRYLVIGTGKKITLECSQTMGHDKMYWYQQDPGMELHLIHYSYGVNSTEKGDLSSESTVSRIRTEHFPLTLESARPSHTSQYLCASRRTQENSPLHFGNGTRLTVT.

The chain links TRBV4-2 to TRBJ2-5, with D possibly being TRBD2 (6 bases). This CDR3 comprises 15 residues. Trimming removed 1 base at V and 5 bases at J, with 14 bases between. Per germline, CDR1 LGHNA and CDR2 YNFKEQ. CDR3 protein: CASSQAVGGRETQYF. In nucleotides, the CDR3 is TGTGCCAGCAGCCAAGCGGTCGGAGGGAGGGAGACCCAGTACTTC.

The chain recombines TRBV6-6 with TRBJ2-7; D remains unclear. The CDR3 extends over 14 amino acids. Germline V gene data show CDR1 as MNHNY and CDR2 as SVGAGI (reference sequence). Here the CDR3 DNA reads TGTGCTTCGGACGGCCCCTTTAGCCCCTACGAGCAGTACTTC. Translation gives CASDGPFSPYEQYF.

The rearrangement uses TRBV19 and TRBJ2-7, with 12 nucleotides matching TRBD2. The CDR3 contains 15 residues. Losses at the gene ends were 4 bases for V and 5 bases for J; bases not matched to a gene: 6. Germline-derived CDR1 and CDR2 are LNHDA and SQIVND (reference sequence). CDR3 DNA sequence: TGTGCCAGTAGTACCCCACTAGCGGGAGGCCACGAGCAGTACTTC. Translation gives CASSTPLAGGHEQYF. The whole variable domain, filled in from reference TRBV19 and TRBJ2-7, reads DGGITQSPKYLFRKEGQNVTLSCEQNLNHDAMYWYRQDPGQGLRLIYYSQIVNDFQKGDIAEGYSVSREKKESFPLTVTSAQKNPTAFYLCASSTPLAGGHEQYFGPGTRLTVT.

This clonotype was counted at least ten times. This chain links TRBV7-2 with TRBJ2-7, with 9 positions matching TRBD1. This CDR3 spans 15 amino acids. V was pared by 4 bases and J by 5 bases, with 9 bases of the junction left unmatched. CDR1 is SGHTA, CDR2 FQGNSA, per germline. The CDR3 sequence: CASSYPGQGRDEQYF. CDR3 DNA: TGTGCCAGCAGCTATCCGGGACAGGGTAGGGACGAGCAGTACTTC.

V and J are TRBV27 and TRBJ1-2; 9 nucleotides match TRBD1. V gave up 5 bases and J gave up 6 bases; unmatched junction bases: 10. The CDR3 totals 15 residues. CDR1 MNHEY and CDR2 SMNVEV come from the germline V gene (reference sequence). CDR3 coding DNA: TGTGCCAGCAGTCCAATAGGGGACAGGGAGCATGGCTACACCTTC. This gives the protein CASSPIGDREHGYTF.

This clonotype was counted only a few times. This chain joins TRBV5-6 and TRBJ1-3; the D gene is possibly TRBD1 (5 bases). The CDR3 has 16 amino acids. Germline assignment: CDR1 SGHDT and CDR2 YYEEEE. The V end lost 4 bases, the J end lost 0 bases, and 14 bases lay between the germline ends. This CDR3 reads CASSPPGRSSGNTIYF. The CDR3, as DNA: TGTGCCAGCAGCCCGCCAGGGAGGTCCTCTGGAAACACCATATATTTT.

This clonotype was observed many times. The chain has TRBV7-2 and TRBJ2-7; 12 bases map to TRBD1. CDR3 size: 14 residues. The J segment lost 6 bases and the V segment lost 5 bases, leaving 5 bases of the junction unmatched. Germline CDR1 SGHTA, CDR2 FQGNSA. CDR3 in DNA: TGTGCCAGCAGCCCCGGGACAGGGGGCTTCGAGCAGTACTTC. Its translation is CASSPGTGGFEQYF.

There are a few counts of this clonotype. V gene TRBV20-1 combines with J gene TRBJ2-1; tentatively, D is TRBD2 (5 bases). The CDR3 extends over 15 amino acids. Trimming stripped 0 bases from V and 5 bases from J, with 14 bases between. Per the germline V gene, CDR1 is DFQATT and CDR2 is SNEGSKA (reference sequence). The CDR3: CSARDRRAFNNEQFF. Written as DNA, the CDR3 is TGCAGTGCTAGAGATCGGCGGGCCTTTAACAATGAGCAGTTCTTC.

This clonotype was seen repeatedly, ten times or more. At one of its ends the junction is not consistent with the germline gene, which may arise from a read error. The rearrangement joins TRBV7-2 to TRBJ1-2; 9 bases align to TRBD1. The germline gives CDR1 SGHTA, CDR2 FQGNSA. The CDR3 has 16 amino acids. The CDR3 DNA is TGTGCCAGCAGCCATCACACAGGGGGCGCTAACCATGGCTACACCTTC. Residues: CASSHHTGGANHGYTF.

This rearrangement joins TRBV7-8 to TRBJ2-3, with 12 bases that match TRBD2. Trimming at V came to 4 bases and at J to 2 bases, leaving 4 bases not matched to a gene. The CDR3 is 16 residues long. The germline V gene encodes CDR1 SGHVS and CDR2 FQNEAQ. CDR3 in DNA: TGTGCCAGCAGCTCCTGGACTAGCGGGGACACAGATACGCAGTATTTT. Protein product: CASSSWTSGDTDTQYF.

The chain couples TRBV27 to TRBJ1-2; no clear D. CDR3 length: 13 amino acids. Trimming took 5 bases from V and 6 from J, leaving 13 bases between them. Germline loops: CDR1 MNHEY, CDR2 SMNVEV (reference sequence). This chain's CDR3 is CASSPRHNNGYTF. DNA of the CDR3: TGTGCCAGCAGTCCCCGACATAATAATGGCTACACCTTC.

This clonotype was observed at least ten times. This chain connects TRBV4-3 to TRBJ1-2, with a possible D match to TRBD1 (5 bases). Trimming removed 1 base from V and 1 base from J, with 10 bases in between. The CDR3 consists of 15 residues. Germline V CDR1 and CDR2: LGHNA, YSLEER. CDR3 amino acids: CASSQGQGLNYGYTF. The DNA of the CDR3 is TGCGCCAGCAGCCAAGGGCAGGGACTTAACTATGGCTACACCTTC.

The chain employs TRBV11-1 and TRBJ2-5; 9 nucleotides align to TRBD1. V gave up 5 bases and J gave up 5 bases; unmatched junction bases: 15. Germline assignment: CDR1 SGHAT and CDR2 FQDESV (reference sequence). The CDR3 spans 17 residues. CDR3 residues: CASSAWNLLDRGETQYF. The CDR3 DNA reads TGTGCCAGCAGCGCGTGGAACCTCTTAGACAGGGGGGAGACCCAGTACTTC.

Only a few counts were recorded for this clonotype. This chain uses TRBV11-2 with TRBJ2-1; 8 nucleotides line up with TRBD2. J gave up 3 bases and V 1 base, and 5 bases lay outside the gene matches. CDR3 length: 16 amino acids. Germline CDR1 is SGHAT and CDR2 is FQNNGV. CDR3 nucleotides: TGTGCCAGCAGCTTAGCGGCACTAGCGGTCTACAATGAGCAGTTCTTC. Amino acid sequence: CASSLAALAVYNEQFF. Combining the CDR3 with reference TRBV11-2 and TRBJ2-1 gives the whole variable domain EAGVAQSPRYKIIEKRQSVAFWCNPISGHATLYWYQQILGQGPKLLIQFQNNGVVDDSQLPKDRFSAERLKGVDSTLKIQPAKLEDSAVYLCASSLAALAVYNEQFFGPGTRLTVL.

This clonotype has a count of ten or more. The chain recombines TRBV7-2 with TRBJ2-3; 11 bases are a match to TRBD2. V dropped 5 bases and J dropped 6; count of bases not matched to a gene: 13. Germline V gene data show CDR1 as SGHTA and CDR2 as FQGNSA. This CDR3 region has 17 residues. The CDR3 here is CASSRYASGGNRDTQYF. In nucleotides, the CDR3 is TGTGCCAGCAGCCGATATGCTAGCGGGGGGAATCGGGATACGCAGTATTTT.

This clonotype was observed at least ten times. The J gene is TRBJ2-1, the V gene TRBV12-3 or TRBV12-4; the D is unclear. The V end was cut by 3 bases, the J end by 10 bases, with 19 bases between. The CDR3 covers 15 residues. In DNA form, the CDR3 reads TGTGCCAGCAGTTTTATAGACGCTGGCCCAGCGGAGCAGTTCTTC. Encoded protein: CASSFIDAGPAEQFF.

This clonotype has ten or more counts. For the CDR3, the DNA is TGTGCCACCAGCAGAGCGCGGGGTTCCTATGGCTACACCTTC. This gives the protein CATSRARGSYGYTF. The chain uses TRBV15 and TRBJ1-2; D ambiguous. Between the trimmed V and J ends, which lost 1 base and 4 bases, there was a span of 10 bases. From germline, CDR1 is LNHNV and CDR2 YYDKDF (reference sequence). There are 14 residues in the CDR3.

This clonotype was picked up many times. The chain couples TRBV7-9 to TRBJ1-6; D is undetermined. This CDR3 contains 14 residues. CDR1 and CDR2 (germline): SEHNR, FQNEAQ (reference sequence). V shed 1 base and J shed 13 bases, with 14 bases lying between them. CDR3 coding DNA: TGTGCCAGCAGCTTAGAAGGGCTTTTGAATCCCCTCCACTTT. It yields the protein CASSLEGLLNPLHF.

The chain uses TRBV7-2 and TRBJ2-7; maybe TRBD1 (6 bases). Germline V gene lookup returns CDR1 SGHTA and CDR2 FQGNSA. The CDR3 extends over 11 amino acids. Trimming removed 4 bases from V and 10 bases from J, with 11 bases in between. The CDR3 here is CASSSGTSQYF. CDR3 nucleotides: TGTGCCAGCAGCTCAGGGACAAGTCAGTACTTC.

There are a few counts of this clonotype. The V gene is TRBV6-2 or TRBV6-3, the J gene TRBJ2-7, with D possibly matching TRBD2 (6 bases). Germline V gives CDR1 MNHEY, CDR2 SVGEGT. The CDR3 loop spans 14 amino acids. The V gene lost 4 bases and the J gene lost 5 bases, with 15 bases spanning the gap. This CDR3 reads CASSSRPGGDEQYF. CDR3 bases: TGTGCCAGCAGTTCACGCCCCGGGGGTGACGAGCAGTACTTC.